Sequencing of this T cell receptor beta chain was carried out in a study of control samples from healthy donors and cancer patients. The protocol was immunoSEQ multiplex PCR, while the TCRdb copy is restricted to in-frame clones and leaves out a portion. Of 150,000 or so clones in the sample, over 85% were seen once. Germline V lookup: CDR1 LNHDA, CDR2 SQIVND (reference sequence). V lost 1 base to trimming and J lost 2 bases, with 10 bases between them. The CDR3 runs to 15 residues. Sequencing was done on a sample of blood. The clonotype originates from a man aged 50-59 years in good health. The chain recombines TRBV19 with TRBJ2-3, with D perhaps matching TRBD1 (5 bases). CDR3 residues: CASSIGGRVTDTQYF. The CDR3 DNA sequence: TGTGCCAGTAGTATAGGCGGCAGGGTCACAGATACGCAGTATTTT.